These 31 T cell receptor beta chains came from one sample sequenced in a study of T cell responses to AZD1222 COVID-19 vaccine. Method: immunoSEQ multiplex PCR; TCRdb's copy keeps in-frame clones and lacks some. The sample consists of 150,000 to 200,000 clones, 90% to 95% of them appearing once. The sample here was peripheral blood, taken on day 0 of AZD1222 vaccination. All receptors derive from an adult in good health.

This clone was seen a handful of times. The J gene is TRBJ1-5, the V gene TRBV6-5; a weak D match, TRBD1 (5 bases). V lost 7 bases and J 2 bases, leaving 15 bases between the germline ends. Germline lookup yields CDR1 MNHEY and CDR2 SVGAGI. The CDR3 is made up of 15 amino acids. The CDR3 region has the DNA TGTGCCAGCAAACAGGAAGGGTTTGGCAATCAGCCCCAGCATTTT. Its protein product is CASKQEGFGNQPQHF.

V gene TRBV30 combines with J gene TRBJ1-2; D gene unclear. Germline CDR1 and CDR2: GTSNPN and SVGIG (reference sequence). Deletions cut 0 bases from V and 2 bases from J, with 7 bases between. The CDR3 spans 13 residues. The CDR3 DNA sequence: TGTGCCTGGAGTGTGTCACAGAACTATGGCTACACCTTC. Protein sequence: CAWSVSQNYGYTF.

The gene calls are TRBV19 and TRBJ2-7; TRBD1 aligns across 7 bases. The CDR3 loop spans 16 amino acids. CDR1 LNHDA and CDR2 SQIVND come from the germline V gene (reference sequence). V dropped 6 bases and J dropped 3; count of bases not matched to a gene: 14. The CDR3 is CASSPSPGQRSYEQYF. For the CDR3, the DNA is TGTGCCAGTAGCCCAAGCCCGGGACAGAGGAGCTACGAGCAGTACTTC.

Here the CDR3 DNA reads TGCGCCAGCAGCCAAGATGTGGGGGCTCCGCTTAATGAGCAGTTCTTC. Translation gives CASSQDVGAPLNEQFF. The chain carries TRBV4-1 and TRBJ2-1; D might be TRBD1 (6 bases). Trimming took off 0 bases at V and 7 bases at J, with 16 bases between the two ends. The CDR3 covers 16 residues. Per germline, CDR1 MGHRA and CDR2 YSYEKL.

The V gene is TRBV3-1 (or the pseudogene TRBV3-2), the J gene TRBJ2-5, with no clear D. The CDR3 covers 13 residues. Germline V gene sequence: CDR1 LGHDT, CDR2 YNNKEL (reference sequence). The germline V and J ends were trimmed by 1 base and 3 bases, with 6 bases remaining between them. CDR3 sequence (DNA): TGTGCCAGCAGCCAAGGGTCCAAAGAGACCCAGTACTTC. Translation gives CASSQGSKETQYF.

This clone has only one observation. CDR3 amino acids: CASSVITRAYNSPLHF. DNA of the CDR3: TGTGCCAGCAGCGTAATCACGAGGGCCTATAATTCACCCCTCCACTTT. The chain joins TRBV28 to TRBJ1-6; D uncertain. The CDR3 covers 16 residues. V shed 6 bases and J shed 2 bases, with 14 bases lying between them. Germline V gene sequence: CDR1 MDHEN, CDR2 SYDVKM.

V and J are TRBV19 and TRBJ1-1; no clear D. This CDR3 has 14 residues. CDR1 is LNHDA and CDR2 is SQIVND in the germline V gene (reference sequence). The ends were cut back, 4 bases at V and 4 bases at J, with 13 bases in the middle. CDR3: CASSTPQGRTEAFF. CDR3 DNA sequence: TGTGCCAGTAGTACTCCTCAAGGGCGCACTGAAGCTTTCTTT.

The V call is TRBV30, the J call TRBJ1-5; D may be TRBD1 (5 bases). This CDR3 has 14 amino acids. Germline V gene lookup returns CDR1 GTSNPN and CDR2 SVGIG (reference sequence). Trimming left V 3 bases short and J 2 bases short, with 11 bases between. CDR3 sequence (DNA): TGTGCCTGGAGCCCAGGGTTCGGCAATCAGCCCCAGCATTTT. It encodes CAWSPGFGNQPQHF.

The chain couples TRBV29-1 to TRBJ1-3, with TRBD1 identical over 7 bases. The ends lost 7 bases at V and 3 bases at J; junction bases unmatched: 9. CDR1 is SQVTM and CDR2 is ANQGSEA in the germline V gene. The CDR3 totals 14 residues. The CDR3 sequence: CSALRGSGGNTIYF. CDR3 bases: TGCAGCGCCCTCAGGGGGTCCGGTGGAAACACCATATATTTT.

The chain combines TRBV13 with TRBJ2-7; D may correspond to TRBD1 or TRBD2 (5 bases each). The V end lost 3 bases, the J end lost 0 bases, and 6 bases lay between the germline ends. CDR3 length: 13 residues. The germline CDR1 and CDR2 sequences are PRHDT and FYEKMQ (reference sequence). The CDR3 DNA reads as TGTGCCAGCAGCTTGGGGGACTCCTACGAGCAGTACTTC. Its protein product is CASSLGDSYEQYF.

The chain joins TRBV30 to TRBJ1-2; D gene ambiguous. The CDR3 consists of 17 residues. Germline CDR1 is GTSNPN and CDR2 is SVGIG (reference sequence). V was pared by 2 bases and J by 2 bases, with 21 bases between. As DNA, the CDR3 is TGTGCCTGGAGTCGAAGCGGGCCTTACCTTTCAAACTATGGCTACACCTTC. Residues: CAWSRSGPYLSNYGYTF.

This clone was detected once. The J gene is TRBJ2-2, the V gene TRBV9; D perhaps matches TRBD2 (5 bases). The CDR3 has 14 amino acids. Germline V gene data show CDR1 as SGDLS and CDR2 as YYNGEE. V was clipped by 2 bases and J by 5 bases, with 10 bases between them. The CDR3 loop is CASSVNSGTGELFF. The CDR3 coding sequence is TGTGCCAGCAGCGTCAACTCGGGGACCGGGGAGCTGTTTTTT.

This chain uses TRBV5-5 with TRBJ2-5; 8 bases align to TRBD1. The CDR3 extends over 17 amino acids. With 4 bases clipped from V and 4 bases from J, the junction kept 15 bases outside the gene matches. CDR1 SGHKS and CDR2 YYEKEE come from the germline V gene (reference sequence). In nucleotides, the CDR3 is TGTGCCAGCAGCCTCCTGACAGGGGCCAACGGCGGAGAGACCCAGTACTTC. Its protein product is CASSLLTGANGGETQYF.

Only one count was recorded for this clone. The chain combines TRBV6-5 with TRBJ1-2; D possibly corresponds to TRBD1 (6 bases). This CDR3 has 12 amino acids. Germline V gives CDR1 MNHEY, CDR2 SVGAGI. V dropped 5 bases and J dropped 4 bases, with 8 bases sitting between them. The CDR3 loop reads CASSTGIYGYTF. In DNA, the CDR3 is TGTGCCAGCAGTACAGGGATCTATGGCTACACCTTC.

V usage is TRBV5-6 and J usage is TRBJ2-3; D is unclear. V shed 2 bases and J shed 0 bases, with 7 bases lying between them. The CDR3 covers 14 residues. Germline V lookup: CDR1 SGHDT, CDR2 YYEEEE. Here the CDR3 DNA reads TGTGCCAGCAGCTTCTTAGAAAGCACAGATACGCAGTATTTT. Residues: CASSFLESTDTQYF.

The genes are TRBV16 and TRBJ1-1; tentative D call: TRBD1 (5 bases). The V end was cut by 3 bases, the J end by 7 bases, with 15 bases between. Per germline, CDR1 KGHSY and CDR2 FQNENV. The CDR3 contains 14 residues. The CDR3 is CASSHAGQVGEAFF. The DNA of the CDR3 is TGTGCCAGCAGCCACGCAGGGCAGGTTGGTGAAGCTTTCTTT. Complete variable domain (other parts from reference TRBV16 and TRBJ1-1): GEEVAQTPKHLVRGEGQKAKLYCAPIKGHSYVFWYQQVLKNEFKFLISFQNENVFDETGMPKERFSAKCLPNSPCSLEIQATKLEDSAVYFCASSHAGQVGEAFFGQGTRLTVV.

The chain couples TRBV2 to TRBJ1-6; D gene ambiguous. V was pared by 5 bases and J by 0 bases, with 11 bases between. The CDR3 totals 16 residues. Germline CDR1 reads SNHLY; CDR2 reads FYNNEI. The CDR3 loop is CASSSTASSYNSPLHF. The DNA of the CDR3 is TGTGCCAGCAGTAGTACAGCGTCCTCCTATAATTCACCCCTCCACTTT.

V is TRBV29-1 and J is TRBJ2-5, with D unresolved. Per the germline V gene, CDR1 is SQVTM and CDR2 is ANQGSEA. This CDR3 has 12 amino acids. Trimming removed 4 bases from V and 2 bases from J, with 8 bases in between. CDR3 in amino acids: CSVGSRQETQYF. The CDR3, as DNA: TGCAGCGTTGGGAGCAGACAAGAGACCCAGTACTTC.

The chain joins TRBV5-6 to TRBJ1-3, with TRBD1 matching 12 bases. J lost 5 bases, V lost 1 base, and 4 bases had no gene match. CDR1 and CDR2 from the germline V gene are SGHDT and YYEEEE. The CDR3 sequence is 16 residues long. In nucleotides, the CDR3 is TGTGCCAGCAGCTTGCTCGGGACAGGGGGCCGAAACACCATATATTTT. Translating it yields CASSLLGTGGRNTIYF.

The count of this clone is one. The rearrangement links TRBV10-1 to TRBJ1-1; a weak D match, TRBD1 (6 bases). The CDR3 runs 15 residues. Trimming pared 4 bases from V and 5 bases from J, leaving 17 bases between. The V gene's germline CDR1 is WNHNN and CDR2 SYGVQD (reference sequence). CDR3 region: CASSGGQSGTTEAFF. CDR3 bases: TGCGCCAGCAGTGGTGGACAGTCAGGGACGACTGAAGCTTTCTTT.

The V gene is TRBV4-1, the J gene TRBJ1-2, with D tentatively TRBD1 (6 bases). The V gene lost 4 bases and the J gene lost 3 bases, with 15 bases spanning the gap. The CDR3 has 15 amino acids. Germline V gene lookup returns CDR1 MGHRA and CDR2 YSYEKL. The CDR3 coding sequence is TGCGCCAGCAGCCCTCGACAGGAGCTGGACTATGGCTACACCTTC. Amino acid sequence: CASSPRQELDYGYTF.

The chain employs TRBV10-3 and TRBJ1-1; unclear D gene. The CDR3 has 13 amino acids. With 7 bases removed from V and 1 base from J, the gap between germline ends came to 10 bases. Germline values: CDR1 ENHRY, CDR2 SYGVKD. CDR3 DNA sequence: TGTGCCATCAAGGCCGGGAGGAACACTGAAGCTTTCTTT. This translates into CAIKAGRNTEAFF.

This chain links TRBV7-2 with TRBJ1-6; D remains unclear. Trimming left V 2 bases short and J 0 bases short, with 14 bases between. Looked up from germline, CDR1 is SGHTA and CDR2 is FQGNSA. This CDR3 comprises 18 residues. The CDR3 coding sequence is TGTGCCAGCAGCTTACGGTCAGCACCAGTCTCCTATAATTCACCCCTCCACTTT. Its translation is CASSLRSAPVSYNSPLHF.

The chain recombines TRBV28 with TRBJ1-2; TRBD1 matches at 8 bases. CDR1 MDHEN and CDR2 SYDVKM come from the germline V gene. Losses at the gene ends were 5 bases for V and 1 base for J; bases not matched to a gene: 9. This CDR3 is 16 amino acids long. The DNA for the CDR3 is TGTGCCAGCAGTCAAGGACAGGGCGTTATTAACTATGGCTACACCTTC. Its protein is CASSQGQGVINYGYTF.

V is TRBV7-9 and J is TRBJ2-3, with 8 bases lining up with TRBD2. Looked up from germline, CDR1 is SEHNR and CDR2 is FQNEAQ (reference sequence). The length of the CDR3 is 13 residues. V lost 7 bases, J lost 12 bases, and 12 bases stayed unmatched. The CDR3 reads CASTYDTSGGQYF. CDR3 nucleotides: TGTGCCAGCACCTACGATACTAGCGGCGGCCAGTATTTT.

CDR3 amino acids: CSASRRGGGELFF. CDR3 DNA: TGCAGTGCTAGTCGGCGGGGTGGCGGGGAGCTGTTTTTT. This chain connects TRBV20-1 to TRBJ2-2; the D gene is possibly TRBD2 (6 bases). Trimming removed 3 bases from V and 7 bases from J, with 12 bases in between. Germline-derived CDR1 and CDR2 are DFQATT and SNEGSKA (reference sequence). This CDR3 region has 13 residues.

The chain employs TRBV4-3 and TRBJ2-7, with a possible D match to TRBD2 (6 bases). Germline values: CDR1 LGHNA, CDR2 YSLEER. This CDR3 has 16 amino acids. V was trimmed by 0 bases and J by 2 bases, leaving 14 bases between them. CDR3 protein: CASSQDLLAGTYEQYF. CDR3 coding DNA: TGCGCCAGCAGCCAAGATCTACTCGCGGGAACCTACGAGCAGTACTTC.

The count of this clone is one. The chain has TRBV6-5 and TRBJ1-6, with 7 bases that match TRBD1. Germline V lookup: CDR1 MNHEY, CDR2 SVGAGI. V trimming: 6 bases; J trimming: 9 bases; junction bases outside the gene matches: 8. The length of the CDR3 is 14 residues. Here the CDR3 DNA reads TGTGCCAGCAGAAGACAGGGAATCAGTTCACCCCTCCACTTT. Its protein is CASRRQGISSPLHF.

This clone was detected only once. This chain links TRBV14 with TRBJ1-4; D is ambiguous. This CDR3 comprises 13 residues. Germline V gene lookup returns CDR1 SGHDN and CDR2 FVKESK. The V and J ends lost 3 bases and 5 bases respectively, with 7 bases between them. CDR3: CASSQSWNEKLFF. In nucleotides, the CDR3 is TGTGCCAGCAGCCAGTCCTGGAATGAAAAACTGTTTTTT.

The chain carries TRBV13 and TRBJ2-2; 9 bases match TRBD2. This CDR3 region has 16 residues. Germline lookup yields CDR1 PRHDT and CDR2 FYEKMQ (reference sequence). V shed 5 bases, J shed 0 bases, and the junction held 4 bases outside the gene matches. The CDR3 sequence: CASSLVAGANTGELFF. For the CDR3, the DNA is TGTGCCAGCAGCCTGGTAGCGGGGGCGAACACCGGGGAGCTGTTTTTT.

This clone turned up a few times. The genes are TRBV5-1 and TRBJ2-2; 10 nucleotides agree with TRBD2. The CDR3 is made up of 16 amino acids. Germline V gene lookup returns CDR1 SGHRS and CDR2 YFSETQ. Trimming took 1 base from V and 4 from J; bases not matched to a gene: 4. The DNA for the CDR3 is TGCGCCAGCAGCTTGCTAGCGGGGGCGGTCACCGGGGAGCTGTTTTTT. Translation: CASSLLAGAVTGELFF.